This T cell receptor (beta chain) is from a study of CD8 T cells in Susac syndrome. Per the germline V gene, CDR1 is ENHRY and CDR2 is SYGVKD. The CDR3 runs to 15 residues. V shed 3 bases, J shed 6 bases, and the junction held 6 bases outside the gene matches. RNA, at about 0.45 to 1 ug, was reverse transcribed with random hexamers. TCRdb reprocessed the immunoSEQ multiplex PCR reads via MiXCR and lists one record per CDR3 protein. The table lists about 440,000 distinct CDR3 sequences, around 85% of them singletons. Sequencing was done on a sample of CD8+ T cells from PBMCs. This rearrangement joins TRBV10-3 to TRBJ2-1, with 9 bases aligning to TRBD1. This TCR was sampled from a human donor with multiple sclerosis. CDR3 in amino acids: CAISDRQGGGNEQFF. Written as DNA, the CDR3 is TGTGCCATCAGTGATAGACAGGGGGGGGGCAATGAGCAGTTCTTC.